The 31 T cell receptor beta chains presented below share a single source sample, sequenced in a study of T cell responses to AZD1222 COVID-19 vaccine. Assay: immunoSEQ multiplex PCR; the TCRdb copy retains only in-frame clones and omits some. The profile shows 95,000 to 110,000 clones, 85% to 95% of them singletons. Sequenced material: peripheral blood, taken on day 0 of AZD1222 vaccination. All receptors derive from an adult in good health.

The V call is TRBV9, the J call TRBJ2-7, with 10 bases that match TRBD2. Germline V gene lookup returns CDR1 SGDLS and CDR2 YYNGEE. Trimming at V came to 1 base and at J to 6 bases, leaving 4 bases not matched to a gene. This CDR3 region has 14 residues. CDR3 loop: CASSVTSGTPEQYF. In DNA form, the CDR3 reads TGTGCCAGCAGCGTAACTAGCGGGACCCCCGAGCAGTACTTC.

In its sample, this clone was seen once. The chain has TRBV4-1 and TRBJ1-1; no definite D call. Germline V gene data show CDR1 as MGHRA and CDR2 as YSYEKL. V was clipped by 2 bases and J by 4 bases, with 11 bases between them. CDR3 length equals 14 residues. CDR3 coding DNA: TGCGCCAGCAGCCAAAGTACAAGTTCCACTGAAGCTTTCTTT. It specifies CASSQSTSSTEAFF.

The V gene is TRBV15, the J gene TRBJ2-7, with 9 bases lining up with TRBD1. This CDR3 comprises 18 residues. Germline V lookup: CDR1 LNHNV, CDR2 YYDKDF (reference sequence). V dropped 2 bases and J dropped 4; count of bases not matched to a gene: 15. The CDR3 region is CATSRKREVLGQGYEQYF. In DNA, the CDR3 is TGTGCCACCAGCAGAAAGCGTGAAGTTTTGGGACAGGGATACGAGCAGTACTTC.

J is TRBJ1-3 and V is TRBV4-2; no clear D gene. The CDR3 contains 17 residues. Germline loops: CDR1 LGHNA, CDR2 YNFKEQ. With 1 base removed from V and 0 bases from J, the gap between germline ends came to 13 bases. The chain's CDR3 is CASSQVVASYSGNTIYF. The CDR3 bases are TGTGCCAGCAGCCAAGTAGTGGCGTCTTACTCTGGAAACACCATATATTTT.

This chain uses TRBV7-2 with TRBJ2-7; the D gene could be TRBD1 or TRBD2 (5 bases each). This CDR3 spans 13 amino acids. Germline assignment: CDR1 SGHTA and CDR2 FQGNSA. The germline V and J ends were trimmed by 5 bases and 2 bases, with 10 bases remaining between them. CDR3 sequence reads: CASSMGPTYEQYF. CDR3 coding DNA: TGTGCCAGCAGCATGGGACCGACCTACGAGCAGTACTTC. Filled out from reference TRBV7-2 and TRBJ2-7, the complete variable domain reads GAGVSQSPSNKVTEKGKDVELRCDPISGHTALYWYRQSLGQGLEFLIYFQGNSAPDKSGLPSDRFSAERTGGSVSTLTIQRTQQEDSAVYLCASSMGPTYEQYFGPGTRLTVT.

V usage is TRBV20-1 and J usage is TRBJ2-7, with D uncertain. The length of the CDR3 is 11 residues. Germline assignment: CDR1 DFQATT and CDR2 SNEGSKA (reference sequence). V was trimmed by 5 bases and J by 6 bases, leaving 11 bases between them. The CDR3 is CSAPLVSEQYF. In DNA form, the CDR3 reads TGCAGTGCTCCACTCGTCTCCGAGCAGTACTTC.

This clone was seen more than once but under ten times. The genes are TRBV28 and TRBJ1-4, with 10 bases identical to TRBD1. The germline CDR1 and CDR2 sequences are MDHEN and SYDVKM. V dropped 8 bases and J dropped 7; count of bases not matched to a gene: 10. The CDR3 totals 15 residues. CDR3 sequence reads: CASHQGGTGVEKLFF. As DNA, the CDR3 is TGTGCCAGCCATCAGGGAGGGACAGGGGTTGAAAAACTGTTTTTT. The full variable domain, completed using reference TRBV28 and TRBJ1-4, is DVKVTQSSRYLVKRTGEKVFLECVQDMDHENMFWYRQDPGLGLRLIYFSYDVKMKEKGDIPEGYSVSREKKERFSLILESASTNQTSMYLCASHQGGTGVEKLFFGSGTQLSVL.

The J gene is TRBJ1-5, the V gene TRBV10-3; no clear D gene. There are 15 residues in the CDR3. With 0 bases removed from V and 2 bases from J, the gap between germline ends came to 8 bases. From germline, CDR1 is ENHRY and CDR2 SYGVKD. CDR3 sequence: CAISESVLRNQPQHF. CDR3 bases: TGTGCCATCAGTGAGTCGGTGTTGCGCAATCAGCCCCAGCATTTT.

V gene TRBV5-4 combines with J gene TRBJ1-1; 7 positions match TRBD1. The CDR3 covers 14 residues. CDR1 is SGHNT and CDR2 is YYREEE in the germline V gene (reference sequence). The trim removed 2 bases at V and 5 bases at J, leaving 6 bases unmatched. The CDR3 reads CASSFGTVGTEAFF. CDR3 DNA sequence: TGTGCCAGCAGCTTTGGGACAGTCGGGACTGAAGCTTTCTTT.

The genes are TRBV28 and TRBJ2-1; TRBD1 matches at 12 bases. This CDR3 comprises 16 residues. Germline V gene data show CDR1 as MDHEN and CDR2 as SYDVKM. J was trimmed by 5 bases and V by 8 bases; bases with no gene match: 10. The CDR3 DNA reads as TGTGCCAGCGGGGAATCCGGGACAGGGGGCCACAATGAGCAGTTCTTC. Its translation is CASGESGTGGHNEQFF.

V and J are TRBV27 and TRBJ1-5; 10 nucleotides line up with TRBD1. The CDR3 totals 14 residues. Trimming removed 5 bases from V and 6 bases from J; junction bases left unmatched: 4. CDR1 and CDR2 (germline): MNHEY, SMNVEV (reference sequence). CDR3 sequence: CASSPGQGSQPQHF. Written as DNA, the CDR3 is TGTGCCAGCAGTCCGGGACAGGGGAGTCAGCCCCAGCATTTT.

The chain has TRBV2 and TRBJ2-1; tentative D call: TRBD1 (6 bases). The V gene lost 7 bases and the J gene lost 15 bases, with 16 bases spanning the gap. CDR1 SNHLY and CDR2 FYNNEI come from the germline V gene. The CDR3 covers 11 residues. CDR3 coding DNA: TGTGCCAGCATTTGGGACACTAAGCCGTTCTTC. Protein sequence: CASIWDTKPFF.

The CDR3 sequence is CASSGQGAVYGYTF. Written as DNA, the CDR3 is TGTGCCAGCAGTGGGCAGGGGGCAGTCTATGGCTACACCTTC. V usage is TRBV25-1 and J usage is TRBJ1-2, with TRBD1 identical over 8 bases. The CDR3 has 14 residues. The V and J ends lost 4 bases and 4 bases, in that order; junction bases with no gene match: 5. Per germline, CDR1 MGHDK and CDR2 SYGVNS.

DNA of the CDR3: TGCGCCAGCAGCCAAGGGCGACTAGCGGAGACAGATACGCAGTATTTT. Its translation: CASSQGRLAETDTQYF. V and J are TRBV4-3 and TRBJ2-3, with 9 nucleotides matching TRBD2. The CDR3 runs to 16 residues. Germline trimming cut 1 base from V and 3 bases from J; bases unmatched to any gene: 5. CDR1 and CDR2 from the germline V gene are LGHNA and YSLEER.

In DNA form, the CDR3 reads TGCGCCAGCAAGGGACTAGCGGCAGATACGCAGTATTTT. It translates to CASKGLAADTQYF. This chain uses TRBV10-2 with TRBJ2-3; 11 nucleotides align to TRBD2. Unmatched junction bases numbered 1, after V lost 7 bases and J lost 4 bases. The CDR3 is 13 amino acids. CDR1 and CDR2 (germline): WSHSY, SAAADI.

V and J are TRBV27 and TRBJ1-1, with TRBD1 identical over 7 bases. Germline V gives CDR1 MNHEY, CDR2 SMNVEV (reference sequence). J was trimmed by 1 base and V by 3 bases; bases with no gene match: 8. The CDR3 runs 16 residues. The CDR3, as DNA: TGTGCCAGCAGTTTCGGGACAGCGAGCGGGAACACTGAAGCTTTCTTT. It translates to CASSFGTASGNTEAFF.

The chain employs TRBV4-1 and TRBJ2-7, with 9 bases aligning to TRBD1. Germline V gives CDR1 MGHRA, CDR2 YSYEKL. The CDR3 is 18 residues long. Trimming at V came to 3 bases and at J to 2 bases, leaving 14 bases not matched to a gene. The CDR3 DNA follows: TGCGCCAGCAGCCATCCCCAAGGGCGACAGGGGGTGACCTACGAGCAGTACTTC. Its protein product is CASSHPQGRQGVTYEQYF.

This clone was recorded once. V is TRBV9 and J is TRBJ2-1; the D gene is possibly TRBD2 (7 bases). The CDR3 consists of 14 residues. Germline V gives CDR1 SGDLS, CDR2 YYNGEE. The V end was cut by 3 bases, the J end by 6 bases, with 13 bases between. The CDR3 bases are TGTGCCAGCAGCGCACGGGGGGCGGGCAATGAGCAGTTCTTC. Translated: CASSARGAGNEQFF.

The J gene is TRBJ2-1, the V gene TRBV2; 8 bases map to TRBD1. V dropped 4 bases and J dropped 9; count of bases not matched to a gene: 8. The CDR3 extends over 14 amino acids. Germline values: CDR1 SNHLY, CDR2 FYNNEI. This CDR3 reads CASSGTGKGSEQFF. For the CDR3, the DNA is TGTGCCAGCAGTGGGACAGGGAAAGGAAGTGAGCAGTTCTTC.

The chain recombines TRBV29-1 with TRBJ1-2, with 8 positions matching TRBD1. Germline V gene sequence: CDR1 SQVTM, CDR2 ANQGSEA. The CDR3 totals 11 residues. The V gene end was trimmed by 5 bases and the J gene end by 7 bases; junction bases not matched to a gene: 3. In DNA form, the CDR3 reads TGCAGCGTTCAGGGGGCCTCTGGCTACACCTTC. Amino acid sequence: CSVQGASGYTF.

This clone was picked up one time. The J gene is TRBJ1-5, the V gene TRBV5-1, with D unresolved. Germline V gives CDR1 SGHRS, CDR2 YFSETQ. Trimming stripped 4 bases from V and 5 bases from J, with 16 bases between. The CDR3 runs 15 residues. The chain's CDR3 is CASSPIRYSDQPQHF. CDR3 bases: TGCGCCAGCAGCCCAATCAGGTATTCCGATCAGCCCCAGCATTTT. Looking up the rest from reference TRBV5-1 and TRBJ1-5 gives the full variable domain: KAGVTQTPRYLIKTRGQQVTLSCSPISGHRSVSWYQQTPGQGLQFLFEYFSETQRNKGNFPGRFSGRQFSNSRSEMNVSTLELGDSALYLCASSPIRYSDQPQHFGDGTRLSIL.

The J gene is TRBJ2-5, the V gene TRBV2, with TRBD2 matching 7 bases. Germline CDR1 and CDR2: SNHLY and FYNNEI. V was pared by 6 bases and J by 1 base, with 2 bases of the junction left unmatched. The CDR3 sequence is 13 residues long. CDR3 sequence reads: CASRRTSQETQYF. CDR3 coding DNA: TGTGCCAGCAGGAGGACTAGCCAAGAGACCCAGTACTTC.

The V gene is TRBV27, the J gene TRBJ1-1; a possible D gene is TRBD1 (5 bases). Trimming took off 4 bases at V and 2 bases at J, with 8 bases between the two ends. Germline V gene lookup returns CDR1 MNHEY and CDR2 SMNVEV (reference sequence). The CDR3 is 13 residues long. CDR3 DNA: TGTGCCAGCAGTTGGACAATTAACACTGAAGCTTTCTTT. This gives the protein CASSWTINTEAFF.

The chain joins TRBV5-1 to TRBJ2-7, with 10 nucleotides matching TRBD2. Trimming took 5 bases from V and 0 from J; bases not matched to a gene: 5. CDR3 size: 15 residues. Germline assignment: CDR1 SGHRS and CDR2 YFSETQ. CDR3 DNA sequence: TGCGCCAGCAGAATAGCGGGAGGAAGCTCCTACGAGCAGTACTTC. This encodes CASRIAGGSSYEQYF.

The V gene is TRBV30, the J gene TRBJ1-1; D is unresolved. V lost 3 bases to trimming and J lost 1 base, with 9 bases between them. Germline values: CDR1 GTSNPN, CDR2 SVGIG (reference sequence). The CDR3 runs to 13 residues. In nucleotides, the CDR3 is TGTGCCTGGAGGCGACATGGGAACACTGAAGCTTTCTTT. It yields the protein CAWRRHGNTEAFF.

This clone is labeled as medium-sized. This chain uses TRBV4-1 with TRBJ2-1; D is possibly TRBD1 (6 bases). Between the trimmed V and J ends, which lost 4 bases and 5 bases, there was a span of 21 bases. CDR1 MGHRA and CDR2 YSYEKL come from the germline V gene. The CDR3 is 17 residues long. CDR3 amino acids: CASSPDSGGMGHNEQFF. The CDR3 DNA reads TGCGCCAGCAGCCCAGATTCTGGGGGCATGGGTCACAATGAGCAGTTCTTC.

This chain links TRBV7-9 with TRBJ1-5; D remains unclear. The germline V and J ends were trimmed by 1 base and 0 bases, with 4 bases remaining between them. CDR1 is SEHNR, CDR2 FQNEAQ, per germline (reference sequence). The CDR3 runs to 14 residues. The CDR3 sequence is CASSLVGSNQPQHF. The CDR3 nucleotides are TGTGCCAGCAGCTTAGTAGGTAGCAATCAGCCCCAGCATTTT.

V gene TRBV19 combines with J gene TRBJ1-6, with TRBD1 identical over 8 bases. The CDR3 runs 14 residues. The V gene's germline CDR1 is LNHDA and CDR2 SQIVND (reference sequence). The V gene end was trimmed by 3 bases and the J gene end by 9 bases; junction bases not matched to a gene: 4. The DNA of the CDR3 is TGTGCCAGTAGTATCCAGGGGGCAAGTTCACCCCTCCACTTT. Encoded protein: CASSIQGASSPLHF.

This clone was seen ten or more times. CDR3 in amino acids: CASSSAAGSAEAFF. Written as DNA, the CDR3 is TGTGCCAGCAGCTCTGCGGCAGGGTCGGCTGAAGCTTTCTTT. V usage is TRBV6-4 and J usage is TRBJ1-1, with D perhaps matching TRBD1 (5 bases). V lost 6 bases, J lost 6 bases, and 17 bases lay in between. The CDR3 is 14 amino acids. In germline, CDR1 is MRHNA, CDR2 SNTAGT.

This chain links TRBV2 with TRBJ2-1; no definite D call. The CDR3 consists of 14 residues. V was clipped by 7 bases and J by 5 bases, with 15 bases between them. Germline CDR1 reads SNHLY; CDR2 reads FYNNEI. This chain's CDR3 is CASKGKLSNNEQFF. For the CDR3, the DNA is TGTGCCAGCAAGGGAAAACTATCCAACAATGAGCAGTTCTTC.

The rearrangement uses TRBV29-1 and TRBJ1-5; a weak D match, TRBD1 (5 bases). V lost 6 bases, J lost 2 bases, and 14 bases lay in between. CDR1 is SQVTM, CDR2 ANQGSEA, per germline. The CDR3 contains 14 residues. CDR3 DNA: TGCAGCGTCGTAACGGGGGAAGGCAATCAGCCCCAGCATTTT. It specifies CSVVTGEGNQPQHF. The full variable domain, its missing parts supplied by reference TRBV29-1 and TRBJ1-5, is SAVISQKPSRDICQRGTSLTIQCQVDSQVTMMFWYRQQPGQSLTLIATANQGSEATYESGFVIDKFPISRPNLTFSTLTVSNMSPEDSSIYLCSVVTGEGNQPQHFGDGTRLSIL.